The 6 T cell receptor beta chains presented below share a single source sample, sequenced in a study of OX40 agonist ivuxolimab in advanced cancers. Sequenced by immunoSEQ multiplex PCR; TCRdb stores in-frame clones only, minus some. The sample consists of around 66,000 clones, approximately 90% of them appearing once. The sample in question was CD4+ or CD8+ T cells sorted from blood, obtained in a trial of the OX40 agonist ivuxolimab. The origin of the receptors is an adult with an advanced solid tumor such as melanoma, head and neck, liver or kidney cancer.

This chain uses TRBV6-6 with TRBJ1-2, with D perhaps matching TRBD1 (6 bases). Germline CDR1 is MNHNY and CDR2 is SVGAGI (reference sequence). V was shortened by 5 bases and J by 6 bases, with 13 bases between the two germline ends. The CDR3 loop spans 13 amino acids. The CDR3 here is CASSPGEVDGYTF. In DNA form, the CDR3 reads TGTGCCAGCAGTCCAGGGGAGGTTGATGGCTACACCTTC.

This sequence joins TRBV5-1 and TRBJ2-7; TRBD2 matches 8 bases. V lost 4 bases, J lost 0 bases, and 3 bases stayed unmatched. The CDR3 is 14 amino acids. Germline V gene sequence: CDR1 SGHRS, CDR2 YFSETQ. DNA of the CDR3: TGCGCCAGCAGCCCAGGGACTAGCTCCTACGAGCAGTACTTC. Its protein is CASSPGTSSYEQYF.

This chain joins TRBV6-5 and TRBJ1-2, with 11 bases identical to TRBD1. The length of the CDR3 is 14 residues. Trimming removed 7 bases from V and 7 bases from J; junction bases left unmatched: 8. In germline, CDR1 is MNHEY, CDR2 SVGAGI. CDR3 coding DNA: TGTGCCAGCACCAGGGACAGGGGGATTGGTGGCTACACCTTC. This codes for CASTRDRGIGGYTF.

The rearrangement links TRBV5-1 to TRBJ1-1, with D perhaps matching TRBD1 (5 bases). The germline V and J ends were trimmed by 0 bases and 5 bases, with 8 bases remaining between them. The CDR3 covers 13 residues. Germline-derived CDR1 and CDR2 are SGHRS and YFSETQ. The CDR3 spells CASSLEGKTEAFF. Here the CDR3 DNA reads TGCGCCAGCAGCTTGGAGGGGAAAACTGAAGCTTTCTTT. Based on the CDR3 plus reference TRBV5-1 and TRBJ1-1, the full variable domain is KAGVTQTPRYLIKTRGQQVTLSCSPISGHRSVSWYQQTPGQGLQFLFEYFSETQRNKGNFPGRFSGRQFSNSRSEMNVSTLELGDSALYLCASSLEGKTEAFFGQGTRLTVV.

The chain employs TRBV28 and TRBJ1-2; D call uncertain. The length of the CDR3 is 12 residues. The germline CDR1 and CDR2 sequences are MDHEN and SYDVKM. V lost 3 bases to trimming and J lost 3 bases, with 5 bases between them. Written as DNA, the CDR3 is TGTGCCAGCAGTTTTAACGACTATGGCTACACCTTC. This sequence encodes CASSFNDYGYTF.

The rearrangement joins TRBV6-1 to TRBJ1-4, with TRBD1 matching over 8 bases. This CDR3 has 15 amino acids. Per the germline V gene, CDR1 is MNHNS and CDR2 is SASEGT. V lost 0 bases to trimming and J lost 11 bases; unmatched junction nucleotides: 8. CDR3 protein: CASSEALSGGGKLFF. The CDR3 DNA is TGTGCCAGCAGTGAAGCGCTTTCAGGGGGCGGCAAACTGTTTTTT.